Described below is a single T cell receptor (beta chain) sequence and its context. Its target is not known. Measured with immunoSEQ multiplex PCR; TCRdb has only the in-frame clones, and not every one. The table has 14,000 or so clones, more than 65% seen once; the top ten hold around 10%. V shed 8 bases and J 4 bases; nucleotides not matched to a gene: 11. Germline V CDR1 and CDR2: LGHNT, FRNRAP. The CDR3 has 15 amino acids. The sample is drawn from a study of immune cell composition in non-small cell lung cancer. General study findings and limits: Tumour-reactive clones were not shown to match dominant in vivo tumour clones. Smoking pack-years did not significantly correlate with tumour TCR-beta clonality.

This chain joins TRBV12-5 and TRBJ2-3; 8 nucleotides match TRBD2. The sample comprised lung tumor tissue. This clonotype originated in a human donor with non-small cell lung cancer. The CDR3 DNA follows: TGTGCTAGTAGTACAAGCGGGAGCGGGGCAGATACGCAGTATTTT. This translates into CASSTSGSGADTQYF.